This TCR beta chain stems from a study of blood T cell repertoires in COVID-19. This clone was counted only a few times. Seattle enrolled patients during active infection and tracked them longitudinally. Germline lookup yields CDR1 LNHNV and CDR2 YYDKDF (reference sequence). This CDR3 region has 11 residues. Between the trimmed V and J ends, which lost 5 bases and 9 bases, there was a span of 8 bases. Only in-frame clones appear in the TCRdb table, and some are missing; sequencing was by immunoSEQ multiplex PCR. The sample has about 180,000 clones; roughly 77% are singletons. The rearrangement links TRBV15 to TRBJ2-1; D is unclear. Sequencing was carried out using peripheral blood. The origin of this receptor is a woman aged 80 or over with COVID-19, enrolled during active disease. The CDR3 reads CATSASVEQFF. CDR3 in DNA: TGTGCCACCAGCGCCAGCGTTGAGCAGTTCTTC.